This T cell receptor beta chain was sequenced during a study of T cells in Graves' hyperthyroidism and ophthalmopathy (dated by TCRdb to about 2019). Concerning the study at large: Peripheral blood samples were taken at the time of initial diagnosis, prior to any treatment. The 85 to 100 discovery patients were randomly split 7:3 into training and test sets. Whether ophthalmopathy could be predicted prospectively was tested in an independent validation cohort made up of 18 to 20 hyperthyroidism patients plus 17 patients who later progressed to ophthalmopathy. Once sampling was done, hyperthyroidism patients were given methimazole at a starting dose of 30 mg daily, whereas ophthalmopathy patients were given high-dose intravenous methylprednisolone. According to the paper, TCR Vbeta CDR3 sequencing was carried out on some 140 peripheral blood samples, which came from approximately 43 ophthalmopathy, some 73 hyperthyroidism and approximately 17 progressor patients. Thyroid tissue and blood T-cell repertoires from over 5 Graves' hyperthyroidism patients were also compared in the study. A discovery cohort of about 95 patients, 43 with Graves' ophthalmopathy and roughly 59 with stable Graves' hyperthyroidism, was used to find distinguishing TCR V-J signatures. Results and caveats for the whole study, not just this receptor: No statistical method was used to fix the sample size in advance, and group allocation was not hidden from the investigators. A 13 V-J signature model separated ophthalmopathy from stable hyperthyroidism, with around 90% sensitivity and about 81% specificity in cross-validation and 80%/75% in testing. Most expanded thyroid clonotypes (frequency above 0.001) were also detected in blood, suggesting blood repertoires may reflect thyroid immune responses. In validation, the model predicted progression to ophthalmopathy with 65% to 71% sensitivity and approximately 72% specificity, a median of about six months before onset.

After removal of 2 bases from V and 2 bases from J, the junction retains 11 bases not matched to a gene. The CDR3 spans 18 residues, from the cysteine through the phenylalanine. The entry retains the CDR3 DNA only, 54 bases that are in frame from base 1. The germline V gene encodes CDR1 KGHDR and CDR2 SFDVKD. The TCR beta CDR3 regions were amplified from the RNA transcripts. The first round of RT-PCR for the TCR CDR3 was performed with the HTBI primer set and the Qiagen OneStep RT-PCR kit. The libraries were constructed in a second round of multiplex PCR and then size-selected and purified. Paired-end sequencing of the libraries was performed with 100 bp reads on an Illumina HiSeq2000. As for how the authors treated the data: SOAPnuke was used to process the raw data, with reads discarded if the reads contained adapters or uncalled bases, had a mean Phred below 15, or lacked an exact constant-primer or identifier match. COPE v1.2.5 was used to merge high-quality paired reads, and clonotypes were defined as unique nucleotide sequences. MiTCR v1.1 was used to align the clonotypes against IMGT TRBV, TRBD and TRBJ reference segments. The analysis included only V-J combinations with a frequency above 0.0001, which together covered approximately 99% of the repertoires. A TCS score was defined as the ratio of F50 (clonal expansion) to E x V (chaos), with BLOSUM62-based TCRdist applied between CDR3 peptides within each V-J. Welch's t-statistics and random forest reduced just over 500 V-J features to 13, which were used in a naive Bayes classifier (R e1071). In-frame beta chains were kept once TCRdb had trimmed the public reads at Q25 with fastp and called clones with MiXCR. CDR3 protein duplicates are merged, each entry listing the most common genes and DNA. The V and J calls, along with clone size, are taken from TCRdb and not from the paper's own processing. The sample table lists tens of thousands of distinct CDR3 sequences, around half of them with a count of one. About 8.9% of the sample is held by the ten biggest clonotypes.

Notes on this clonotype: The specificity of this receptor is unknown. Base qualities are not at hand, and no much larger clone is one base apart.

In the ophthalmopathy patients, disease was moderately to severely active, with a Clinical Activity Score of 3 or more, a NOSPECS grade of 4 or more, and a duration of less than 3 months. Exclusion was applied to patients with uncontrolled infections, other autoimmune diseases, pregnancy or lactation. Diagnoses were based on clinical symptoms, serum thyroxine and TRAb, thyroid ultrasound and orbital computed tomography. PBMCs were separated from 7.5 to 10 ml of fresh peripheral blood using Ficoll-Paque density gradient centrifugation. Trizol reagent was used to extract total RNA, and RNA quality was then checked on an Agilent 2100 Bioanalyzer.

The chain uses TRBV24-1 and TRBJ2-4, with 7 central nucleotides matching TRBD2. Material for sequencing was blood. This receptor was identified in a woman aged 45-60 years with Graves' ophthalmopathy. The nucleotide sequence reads TGTGCCACCAGTGATTGGGCGAACACCGGGGGGACCAAAAACATTCAGTACTTC. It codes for CATSDWANTGGTKNIQYF.